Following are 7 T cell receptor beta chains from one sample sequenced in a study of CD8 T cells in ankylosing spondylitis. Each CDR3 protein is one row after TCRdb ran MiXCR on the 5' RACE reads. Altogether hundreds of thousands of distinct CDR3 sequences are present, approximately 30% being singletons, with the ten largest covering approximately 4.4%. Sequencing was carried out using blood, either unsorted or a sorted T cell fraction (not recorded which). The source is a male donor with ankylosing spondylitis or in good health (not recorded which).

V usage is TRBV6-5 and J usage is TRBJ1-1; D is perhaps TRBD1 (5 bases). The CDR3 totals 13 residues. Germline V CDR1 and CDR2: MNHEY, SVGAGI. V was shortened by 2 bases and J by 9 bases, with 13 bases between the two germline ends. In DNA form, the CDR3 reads TGTGCCAGCAGTTACGAGGACAACAATCAAGCTTTCTTT. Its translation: CASSYEDNNQAFF.

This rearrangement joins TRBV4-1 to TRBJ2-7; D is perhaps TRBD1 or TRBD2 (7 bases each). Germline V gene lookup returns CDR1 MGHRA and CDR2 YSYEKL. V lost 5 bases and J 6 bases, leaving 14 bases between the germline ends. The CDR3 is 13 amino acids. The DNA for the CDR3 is TGCGCCAGCAGCTACCAGGGGGGGCCCGAGCAGTACTTC. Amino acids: CASSYQGGPEQYF.

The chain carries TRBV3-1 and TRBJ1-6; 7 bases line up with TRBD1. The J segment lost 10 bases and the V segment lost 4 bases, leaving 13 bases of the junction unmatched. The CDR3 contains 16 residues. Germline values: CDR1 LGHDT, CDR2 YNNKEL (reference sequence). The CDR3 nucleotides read TGTGCCAGCAGCCTAAGAATAGGACAGGTCGGGTCACCCCTCCACTTT. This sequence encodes CASSLRIGQVGSPLHF.

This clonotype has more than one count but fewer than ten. CDR3 sequence reads: CSAPTGAGNEQFF. For the CDR3, the DNA is TGCAGTGCGCCAACTGGGGCGGGCAATGAGCAGTTCTTC. V is TRBV20-1 and J is TRBJ2-1; D tentatively fits TRBD1 or TRBD2 (5 bases each). Germline lookup yields CDR1 DFQATT and CDR2 SNEGSKA (reference sequence). The CDR3 contains 13 residues. V was cut by 6 bases and J by 6 bases, with 15 bases left in between.

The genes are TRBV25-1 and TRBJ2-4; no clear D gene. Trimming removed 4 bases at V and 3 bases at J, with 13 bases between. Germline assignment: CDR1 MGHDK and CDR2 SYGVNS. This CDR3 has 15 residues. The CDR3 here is CASSAPGSDKNIQYF. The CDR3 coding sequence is TGTGCCAGCAGTGCCCCTGGGTCGGACAAAAACATTCAGTACTTC.

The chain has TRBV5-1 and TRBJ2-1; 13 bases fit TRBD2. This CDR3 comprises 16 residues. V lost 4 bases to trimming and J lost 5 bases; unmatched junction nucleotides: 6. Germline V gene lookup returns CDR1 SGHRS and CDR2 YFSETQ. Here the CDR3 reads CASSAGGLAGDNEQFF. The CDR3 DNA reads TGCGCCAGCAGCGCCGGCGGACTAGCGGGGGACAATGAGCAGTTCTTC.

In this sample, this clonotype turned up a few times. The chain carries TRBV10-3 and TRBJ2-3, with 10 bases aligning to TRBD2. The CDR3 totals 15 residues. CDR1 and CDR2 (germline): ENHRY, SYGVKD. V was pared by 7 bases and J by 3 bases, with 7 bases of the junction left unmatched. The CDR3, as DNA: TGTGCCATCACCGGGACAGCGGGAGGGACAGATACGCAGTATTTT. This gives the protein CAITGTAGGTDTQYF.